This passage covers 12 T cell receptor beta chains from one sample sequenced in a study of human T cells and chemical hapten exposure. TCRdb re-called the RACE reads through MiXCR, storing one row per CDR3 protein. The data contain roughly 50,000 distinct CDR3 sequences, 9.9% of them singletons. Time point indicated: patch test 3, about 24 weeks after DPC sensitization. Documented treatment: therapeutic diphenylcyclopropenone sensitization with weekly scalp DPC. The specimen was whole blood, collected in connection with sensitization to the hapten diphenylcyclopropenone (DPC). All receptors come from a woman aged 40 to 50 with alopecia areata. Some clones in this sample may be carry-over from other donors' samples.

The chain uses TRBV20-1 and TRBJ2-3; possible D gene TRBD2, 6 bases. Looked up from germline, CDR1 is DFQATT and CDR2 is SNEGSKA (reference sequence). V gave up 4 bases and J gave up 1 base, with 15 bases separating them. The CDR3 is 15 amino acids. CDR3 protein: CSATSAGKRTDTQYF. Written as DNA, the CDR3 is TGCAGTGCTACTAGCGCCGGAAAACGCACAGATACGCAGTATTTT.

This sequence joins TRBV20-1 and TRBJ2-3; tentative D call: TRBD2 (6 bases). Germline V gene sequence: CDR1 DFQATT, CDR2 SNEGSKA (reference sequence). The V end lost 2 bases, the J end lost 0 bases, and 18 bases lay between the germline ends. The CDR3 spans 17 residues. The CDR3 DNA sequence: TGCAGTGCTAGAATCCCCCTTAGCGGTCCTAGCACAGATACGCAGTATTTT. Translated, it gives CSARIPLSGPSTDTQYF.

This clonotype has a count of ten or more. The chain carries TRBV27 and TRBJ1-1, with D perhaps matching TRBD1 (5 bases). Germline CDR1 reads MNHEY; CDR2 reads SMNVEV (reference sequence). This CDR3 has 14 residues. Trimming cost V 6 bases and J 0 bases, with 11 bases left between them. CDR3 sequence: CASSGHPMNTEAFF. In DNA, the CDR3 is TGTGCCAGCAGCGGACACCCCATGAACACTGAAGCTTTCTTT.

The chain is built from TRBV15 and TRBJ1-4, with unresolved D. This CDR3 region has 12 residues. CDR1 and CDR2 (germline): LNHNV, YYDKDF (reference sequence). Trimming cost V 5 bases and J 7 bases, with 8 bases left between them. CDR3 DNA: TGTGCCACCAGCGGATCAAGTGAAAAACTGTTTTTT. Protein: CATSGSSEKLFF.

This clonotype has a handful of counts. This chain joins TRBV6-4 and TRBJ2-2; TRBD1 matches at 9 bases. This CDR3 has 16 amino acids. V trimming: 4 bases; J trimming: 2 bases; junction bases outside the gene matches: 5. CDR1 and CDR2 from the germline V gene are MRHNA and SNTAGT. CDR3: CASSAGTGHNTGELFF. CDR3 nucleotides: TGTGCCAGCAGTGCAGGGACAGGGCACAACACCGGGGAGCTGTTTTTT.

This clonotype was recorded many times. The J gene is TRBJ1-1, the V gene TRBV7-3; D not resolved. Trimming removed 4 bases at V and 3 bases at J, with 9 bases between. This CDR3 is 13 amino acids long. The germline gives CDR1 SGHTA, CDR2 FQGTGA. The CDR3 spells CASSYYTDTEAFF. CDR3 in DNA: TGTGCCAGCAGCTACTACACAGACACTGAAGCTTTCTTT.

The sample holds many counts of this clonotype. The chain combines TRBV6-5 with TRBJ1-2; D unclear. The CDR3 covers 14 residues. Germline V gene data show CDR1 as MNHEY and CDR2 as SVGAGI. V lost 2 bases to trimming and J lost 8 bases, with 15 bases between them. Here the CDR3 reads CASSYNDSPGGYTF. The DNA of the CDR3 is TGTGCCAGCAGTTACAATGACTCACCCGGGGGCTACACCTTC.

This clonotype was detected ten times or more. The gene calls are TRBV6-4 and TRBJ2-6; possibly TRBD2 for D (6 bases). This CDR3 is built from 16 residues. CDR1 and CDR2 from the germline V gene are MRHNA and SNTAGT. V was shortened by 7 bases and J by 0 bases, with 13 bases between the two germline ends. In DNA form, the CDR3 reads TGTGCCAGCACTCCCGGAGGGGTCTCTGGGGCCAACGTCCTGACTTTC. This sequence encodes CASTPGGVSGANVLTF.

This clonotype has more than one count but fewer than ten. The rearrangement uses TRBV29-1 and TRBJ2-7, with 8 bases fitting TRBD1. The ends lost 7 bases at V and 6 bases at J; junction bases unmatched: 14. CDR1 and CDR2 from the germline V gene are SQVTM and ANQGSEA. The CDR3 totals 14 residues. CDR3 bases: TGCAGCGCCGGGTTTGGACAGGGCCAGGGCGAGCAGTACTTC. This encodes CSAGFGQGQGEQYF.

This clonotype occurred a few times. The genes are TRBV7-6 and TRBJ2-2; TRBD1 matches 7 bases. V lost 1 base and J lost 8; bases outside the gene matches: 4. The CDR3 loop spans 14 amino acids. In germline, CDR1 is SGHVS, CDR2 FNYEAQ. In DNA, the CDR3 is TGTGCCAGCAGCTTAGGACAGGGATTAGGGGAGCTGTTTTTT. It encodes CASSLGQGLGELFF.

There are many counts of this clonotype. V usage is TRBV12-3 or TRBV12-4 and J usage is TRBJ2-7; the D call may be TRBD1 or TRBD2 (5 bases each). This CDR3 spans 11 amino acids. Trimming pared 4 bases from V and 6 bases from J, leaving 7 bases between. CDR3 bases: TGTGCCAGCAGTTCCGGGACCGAGCAGTACTTC. Amino acid sequence: CASSSGTEQYF.

This clonotype has a handful of counts. The rearrangement joins TRBV5-4 to TRBJ2-1; no definite D call. Germline values: CDR1 SGHNT, CDR2 YYREEE (reference sequence). V lost 4 bases and J 4 bases, leaving 12 bases between the germline ends. This CDR3 has 14 amino acids. CDR3 residues: CASSVHVSYNEQFF. DNA for the CDR3: TGTGCCAGCAGCGTTCACGTTTCGTACAATGAGCAGTTCTTC. Drawing the rest from reference TRBV5-4 and TRBJ2-1, the complete variable domain is ETGVTQSPTHLIKTRGQQVTLRCSSQSGHNTVSWYQQALGQGPQFIFQYYREEENGRGNFPPRFSGLQFPNYSSELNVNALELDDSALYLCASSVHVSYNEQFFGPGTRLTVL.